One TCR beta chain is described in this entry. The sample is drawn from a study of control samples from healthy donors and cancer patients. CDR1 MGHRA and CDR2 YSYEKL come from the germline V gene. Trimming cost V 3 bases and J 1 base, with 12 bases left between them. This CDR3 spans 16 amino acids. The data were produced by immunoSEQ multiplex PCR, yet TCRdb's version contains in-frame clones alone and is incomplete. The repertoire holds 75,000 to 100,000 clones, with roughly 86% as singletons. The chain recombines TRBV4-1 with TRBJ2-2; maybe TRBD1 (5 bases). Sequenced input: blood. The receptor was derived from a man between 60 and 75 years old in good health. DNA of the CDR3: TGCGCCAGCAGCCAGACCAGGGTAATGAACACCGGGGAGCTGTTTTTT. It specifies CASSQTRVMNTGELFF.